Listed below are T cell receptor beta chains from one sample, sequenced in a study of human T cells and chemical hapten exposure. In TCRdb, the RACE reads were re-called with MiXCR into one record per CDR3 protein. The sample consists of tens of thousands of distinct CDR3 sequences, over 9.5% of them appearing once. The sequencing here drew on whole blood, taken in connection with sensitization to the hapten diphenylcyclopropenone (DPC). Receptors were obtained from a woman aged 45-65 years with alopecia areata. Some clones in this sample may be carry-over from other donors' samples. Both conserved end residues are part of each CDR3. D genes are given only for firm matches. Not every row has a clone size; where given, it reads once, few, many or a size class.

size: many; D: NA; V: TRBV6-5; J: TRBJ2-7; DNA: TGTGCCAGCAGGAGAGGTATCTCCTACGAGCAGTACTTC; CDR3: CASRRGISYEQYF
size: NA; D: TRBD1; V: TRBV28; J: TRBJ2-7; DNA: TGTGCCAGCAGTAGTGGGGCAGGGGGCTCCTACGAGCAGTACTTC; CDR3: CASSSGAGGSYEQYF
size: NA; D: TRBD2; V: TRBV28; J: TRBJ2-7; DNA: TGTGCCAGCAGCCGGGAGGTCGGTAGCAGGTACTTC; CDR3: CASSREVGSRYF
size: many; D: TRBD1; V: TRBV9; J: TRBJ1-3; DNA: TGTGCCAGCAGCGTAGGTTGGACAGGGCTATCTCCCGGGGACACCATATATTTT; CDR3: CASSVGWTGLSPGDTIYF
size: NA; D: NA; V: TRBV2; J: TRBJ2-3; DNA: TGTGCCAGCCAACGGGACTCGAGCACAGATACGCAGTATTTT; CDR3: CASQRDSSTDTQYF
size: few; D: NA; V: TRBV7-2; J: TRBJ2-1; DNA: TGTGCCAGCAGCTCGGGGTGGAGTCCATCCAATGAGCAGTTCTTC; CDR3: CASSSGWSPSNEQFF
size: few; D: TRBD2; V: TRBV20-1; J: TRBJ2-3; DNA: TGCAGTGCCAGTGGACTAGCGGAAACAGATACGCAGTATTTT; CDR3: CSASGLAETDTQYF
size: many; D: NA; V: TRBV14; J: TRBJ2-7; DNA: TGTGCCAGCGGGGTTGGAGTCGGCGGCTCAAGGGGCTACGAGCAGTACTTC; CDR3: CASGVGVGGSRGYEQYF
size: few; D: NA; V: TRBV4-2; J: TRBJ1-6; DNA: TGTGCCAGCAGCCAAGATCTCGGTCGGAACTCACCCCTCCACTTT; CDR3: CASSQDLGRNSPLHF
size: few; D: NA; V: TRBV7-9; J: TRBJ2-5; DNA: TGTGCCAGCAGCTTAGTTGGGGTGGAGACCCAGTACTTC; CDR3: CASSLVGVETQYF
size: many; D: TRBD1; V: TRBV5-1; J: TRBJ2-6; DNA: TGCGCCAGCAGCCCTAAAACAGGGGTATCTGGGGCCAACGTCCTGACTTTC; CDR3: CASSPKTGVSGANVLTF
size: NA; D: NA; V: TRBV6-2/TRBV6-3; J: TRBJ2-7; DNA: TGTGCCAGCAGTTTCCCCGAGCGCGAGCAGTACTTC; CDR3: CASSFPEREQYF
size: NA; D: NA; V: TRBV29-1; J: TRBJ2-1; DNA: TGCAGCGTTGAAGATCTAGAGACGACGGGAAGCTCCTACAATGAGCAGTTCTTC; CDR3: CSVEDLETTGSSYNEQFF